This T cell receptor (beta chain) was observed in a study of CD8 T cells in ankylosing spondylitis. Study-level findings and limits: Seemingly characteristic of ankylosing spondylitis blood was a TCR beta motif consisting of about 8 highly homologous variants. Within matched ankylosing spondylitis synovial fluid, disease-linked clones were reportedly significantly enriched.

V was trimmed by 4 bases and J by 0 bases, leaving 6 bases between them. This CDR3 is built from 13 residues. CDR1 SGHTA and CDR2 FQGNSA come from the germline V gene. With molecular barcodes, quantitative 5'-RACE was used to make the TCR beta libraries. TCRdb reprocessed the 5' RACE reads via MiXCR and lists one record per CDR3 protein. The table includes under 250,000 distinct CDR3 sequences, more than 5.5% detected once. This clonotype was detected many times. The antigen is not known. The J gene is TRBJ2-5, the V gene TRBV7-2; TRBD1 is a possible D gene (5 bases). Material: blood, either unsorted or a sorted T cell fraction (not recorded which). This sequence originates from a male donor with ankylosing spondylitis. CDR3 nucleotides: TGTGCCAGCAGCTCAGGGTACCAAGAGACCCAGTACTTC. As protein: CASSSGYQETQYF.